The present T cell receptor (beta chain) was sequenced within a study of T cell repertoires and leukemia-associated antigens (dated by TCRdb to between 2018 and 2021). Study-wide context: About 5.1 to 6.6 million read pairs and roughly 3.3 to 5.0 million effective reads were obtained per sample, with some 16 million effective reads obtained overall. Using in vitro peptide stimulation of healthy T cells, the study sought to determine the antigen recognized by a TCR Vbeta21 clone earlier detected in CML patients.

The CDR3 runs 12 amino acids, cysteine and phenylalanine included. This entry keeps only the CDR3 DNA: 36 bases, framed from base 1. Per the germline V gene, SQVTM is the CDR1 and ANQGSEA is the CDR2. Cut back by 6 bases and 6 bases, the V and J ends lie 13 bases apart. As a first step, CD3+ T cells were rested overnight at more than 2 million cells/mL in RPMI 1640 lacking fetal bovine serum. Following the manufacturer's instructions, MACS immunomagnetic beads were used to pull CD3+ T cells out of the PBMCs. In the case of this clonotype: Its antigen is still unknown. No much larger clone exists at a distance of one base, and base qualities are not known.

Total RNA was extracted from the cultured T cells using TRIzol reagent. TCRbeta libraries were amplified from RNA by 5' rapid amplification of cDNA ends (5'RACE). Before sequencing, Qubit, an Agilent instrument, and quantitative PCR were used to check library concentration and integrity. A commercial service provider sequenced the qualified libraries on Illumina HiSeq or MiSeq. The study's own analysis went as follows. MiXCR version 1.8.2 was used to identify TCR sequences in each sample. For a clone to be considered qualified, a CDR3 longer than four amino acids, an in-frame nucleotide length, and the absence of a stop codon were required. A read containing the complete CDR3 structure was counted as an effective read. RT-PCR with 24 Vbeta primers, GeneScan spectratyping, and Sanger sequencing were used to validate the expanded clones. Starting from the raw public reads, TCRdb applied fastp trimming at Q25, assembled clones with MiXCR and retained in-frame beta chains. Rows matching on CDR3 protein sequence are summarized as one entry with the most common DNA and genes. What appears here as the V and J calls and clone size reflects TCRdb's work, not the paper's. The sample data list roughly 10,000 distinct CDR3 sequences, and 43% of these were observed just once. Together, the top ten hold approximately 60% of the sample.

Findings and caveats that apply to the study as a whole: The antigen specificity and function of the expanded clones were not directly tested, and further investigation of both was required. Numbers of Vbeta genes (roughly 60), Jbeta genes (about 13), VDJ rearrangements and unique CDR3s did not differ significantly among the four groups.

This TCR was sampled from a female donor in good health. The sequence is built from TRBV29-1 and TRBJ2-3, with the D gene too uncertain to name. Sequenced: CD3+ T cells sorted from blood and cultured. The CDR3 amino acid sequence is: CSVRRGPDTQYF. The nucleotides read TGCAGCGTCCGGCGTGGTCCGGATACGCAGTATTTT.